One and the same sample provided the 10 T cell receptor beta chains below, sequenced in a study of blood T cell repertoires in COVID-19. Sequenced by immunoSEQ multiplex PCR; TCRdb stores in-frame clones only, minus some. The sample carries around 700,000 clones, over 80% recorded once. The sample comprised peripheral blood. The receptor source for this set is a woman under 30 with acute or convalescent COVID-19.

The V gene is TRBV7-2, the J gene TRBJ2-7; a weak D match, TRBD1 (6 bases). CDR3 length: 14 amino acids. V lost 2 bases and J 1 base, leaving 9 bases between the germline ends. The germline V gene has CDR1 SGHTA and CDR2 FQGNSA. The CDR3 region is CASSLTDRSYEQYF. The CDR3 DNA reads as TGTGCCAGCAGCTTAACCGACAGGTCCTACGAGCAGTACTTC.

This chain connects TRBV29-1 to TRBJ2-7, with 9 bases fitting TRBD1. Looked up from germline, CDR1 is SQVTM and CDR2 is ANQGSEA. J was trimmed by 2 bases and V by 7 bases; bases with no gene match: 6. CDR3 length: 13 amino acids. The CDR3 bases are TGCAGCGCCCGGGACAGGGTTCCCTACGAGCAGTACTTC. Translated, it gives CSARDRVPYEQYF.

Regarding this clone: At the DNA level, this CDR3 is encoded by other sequences in the same sample as well. V is TRBV6-5 and J is TRBJ2-7; weak D call: TRBD2 (5 bases). This CDR3 has 11 amino acids. Germline CDR1 is MNHEY and CDR2 is SVGAGI. Trimming removed 2 bases at V and 7 bases at J, with 6 bases between. For the CDR3, the DNA is TGTGCCAGCAGTTACCGCGGGGAGCAGTACTTC. Translated, it gives CASSYRGEQYF.

The rearrangement uses TRBV10-3 and TRBJ2-5, with 13 bases lining up with TRBD2. With 10 bases clipped from V and 5 bases from J, the junction kept 10 bases outside the gene matches. Germline values: CDR1 ENHRY, CDR2 SYGVKD. The CDR3 is 15 amino acids. The CDR3 DNA reads as TGTGCCACTCGGACTAGCGGGAGCCTGGGGGAGACCCAGTACTTC. It specifies CATRTSGSLGETQYF.

This CDR3 reads CASSLTTGPDGYTF. For the CDR3, the DNA is TGCGCCAGCAGCTTGACCACAGGACCCGATGGCTACACCTTC. The chain couples TRBV5-1 to TRBJ1-2; D may be TRBD1 (5 bases). V was shortened by 1 base and J by 6 bases, with 13 bases between the two germline ends. This CDR3 spans 14 amino acids. Per the germline V gene, CDR1 is SGHRS and CDR2 is YFSETQ.

The chain couples TRBV3-1 (or the pseudogene TRBV3-2) to TRBJ2-7; D may be TRBD1 (6 bases). Trimming stripped 7 bases from V and 6 bases from J, with 19 bases between. The CDR3 has 14 amino acids. The V gene's germline CDR1 is LGHDT and CDR2 YNNKEL (reference sequence). In DNA form, the CDR3 reads TGTGCCAGCAACCCGCCCACAGGGATCAGCGAGCAGTACTTC. As protein: CASNPPTGISEQYF.

The chain carries TRBV7-2 and TRBJ2-7; possibly TRBD2 for D (7 bases). The CDR3 sequence is 16 residues long. V was shortened by 7 bases and J by 2 bases, with 21 bases between the two germline ends. The germline CDR1 and CDR2 sequences are SGHTA and FQGNSA. The CDR3 protein is CASNQKGGMDPYEQYF. In DNA, the CDR3 is TGTGCCAGCAACCAGAAGGGGGGGATGGACCCCTACGAGCAGTACTTC. Using reference TRBV7-2 and TRBJ2-7 for the parts outside the CDR3, the full variable domain is GAGVSQSPSNKVTEKGKDVELRCDPISGHTALYWYRQSLGQGLEFLIYFQGNSAPDKSGLPSDRFSAERTGGSVSTLTIQRTQQEDSAVYLCASNQKGGMDPYEQYFGPGTRLTVT.

This chain uses TRBV5-1 with TRBJ2-7; D is undetermined. Germline V lookup: CDR1 SGHRS, CDR2 YFSETQ. The CDR3 is 13 amino acids. The V end was cut by 0 bases, the J end by 6 bases, with 10 bases between. The CDR3 loop reads CASSLVIATEQYF. The CDR3 coding sequence is TGCGCCAGCAGCTTGGTGATAGCTACCGAGCAGTACTTC.

Here the CDR3 DNA reads TGTGCCAGCGTTATAGCGGGCCTGAACACCGGGGAGCTGTTTTTT. Its translation is CASVIAGLNTGELFF. The genes are TRBV2 and TRBJ2-2; 7 nucleotides agree with TRBD2. The germline CDR1 and CDR2 sequences are SNHLY and FYNNEI. This CDR3 comprises 15 residues. V shed 8 bases, J shed 1 base, and the junction held 7 bases outside the gene matches.

This sequence joins TRBV11-2 and TRBJ2-7, with D possibly matching TRBD2 (7 bases). CDR1 and CDR2 from the germline V gene are SGHAT and FQNNGV. The CDR3 is made up of 16 amino acids. The germline V and J ends were trimmed by 2 bases and 4 bases, with 18 bases remaining between them. Here the CDR3 DNA reads TGTGCCAGCAGCTTACGGGGGGCAGGGGTTCCATACGAGCAGTACTTC. Its protein product is CASSLRGAGVPYEQYF.